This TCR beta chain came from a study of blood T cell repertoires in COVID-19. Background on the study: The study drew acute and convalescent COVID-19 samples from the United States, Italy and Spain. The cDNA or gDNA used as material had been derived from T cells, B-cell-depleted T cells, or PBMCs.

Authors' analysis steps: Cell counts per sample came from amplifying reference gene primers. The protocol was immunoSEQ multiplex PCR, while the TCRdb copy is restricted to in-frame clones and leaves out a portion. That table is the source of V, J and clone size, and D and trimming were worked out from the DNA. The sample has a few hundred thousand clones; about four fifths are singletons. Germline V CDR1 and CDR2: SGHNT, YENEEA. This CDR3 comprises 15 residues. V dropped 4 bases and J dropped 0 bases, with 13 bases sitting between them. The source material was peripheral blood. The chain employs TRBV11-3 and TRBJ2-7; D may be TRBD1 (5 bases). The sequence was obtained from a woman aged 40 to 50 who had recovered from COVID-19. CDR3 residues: CASSSQGALSYEQYF. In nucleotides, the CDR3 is TGTGCCAGCAGCTCTCAAGGGGCCCTCTCCTACGAGCAGTACTTC. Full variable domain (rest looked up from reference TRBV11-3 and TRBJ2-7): EAGVVQSPRYKIIEKKQPVAFWCNPISGHNTLYWYLQNLGQGPELLIRYENEEAVDDSQLPKDRFSAERLKGVDSTLKIQPAELGDSAVYLCASSSQGALSYEQYFGPGTRLTVT.